This note documents a single T cell receptor (beta chain) sequence. These data are taken from a study of CD8 T cells in Susac syndrome. This CDR3 contains 16 residues. Germline V lookup: CDR1 SGHRS, CDR2 YFSETQ. V lost 1 base to trimming and J lost 0 bases; unmatched junction nucleotides: 3. The RNA input was about 0.45 to 1 ug, and it was reverse transcribed with random hexamers. In TCRdb, the immunoSEQ multiplex PCR reads were re-called with MiXCR into one record per CDR3 protein. The data contain approximately 280,000 distinct CDR3 sequences, roughly 85% of them singletons. Sequencing used CD8+ T cells from PBMCs. V is TRBV5-1 and J is TRBJ2-2, with 7 bases that match TRBD2. The TCR comes from a human donor with multiple sclerosis. The CDR3: CASSLRLAANTGELFF. CDR3 coding DNA: TGCGCCAGCAGCTTGCGGCTAGCGGCGAACACCGGGGAGCTGTTTTTT.